These 14 T cell receptor beta chains were sequenced from one sample in a study of human versus mouse CDR3 diversity and MHC coevolution. The data were produced by immunoSEQ multiplex PCR, yet TCRdb's version contains in-frame clones alone and is incomplete. There are tens of thousands of clones in the sample; just under 95% occur only once, and 1.3% to 1.5% lies in the top ten. The sample comprised naive CD4+ T cells from blood. Indicated subset: CD45RO-negative CD62L-positive naive CD4 T cells. The receptors shown here come from a person aged 25 to 75 in good health.

The chain is built from TRBV7-9 and TRBJ2-1, with a weak D call TRBD2 (7 bases). Germline CDR1 SEHNR, CDR2 FQNEAQ (reference sequence). Trimming cost V 5 bases and J 4 bases, with 18 bases left between them. CDR3 length: 16 residues. In nucleotides, the CDR3 is TGTGCCAGCAGCCCTTTCCGAGGGGGGGATTACAATGAGCAGTTCTTC. This gives the protein CASSPFRGGDYNEQFF.

The gene calls are TRBV14 and TRBJ2-7; possibly TRBD2 for D (5 bases). The V end lost 0 bases, the J end lost 7 bases, and 10 bases lay between the germline ends. Germline V CDR1 and CDR2: SGHDN, FVKESK. The CDR3 runs to 13 residues. CDR3 in DNA: TGTGCCAGCAGCCAAGACATTTCGGGAGAGCAGTACTTC. As protein: CASSQDISGEQYF.

The genes are TRBV30 and TRBJ2-4; 12 bases line up with TRBD2. The trim removed 4 bases at V and 1 base at J, leaving 11 bases unmatched. Germline V gene sequence: CDR1 GTSNPN, CDR2 SVGIG (reference sequence). This CDR3 has 18 amino acids. The CDR3 bases are TGTGCCTGGAACCAAAGGGCTAGCGGGAGGGGGGCCAAAAACATTCAGTACTTC. Residues: CAWNQRASGRGAKNIQYF.

The rearrangement joins TRBV7-9 to TRBJ1-4; 11 nucleotides align to TRBD1. Per germline, CDR1 SEHNR and CDR2 FQNEAQ (reference sequence). The trim removed 5 bases at V and 8 bases at J, leaving 4 bases unmatched. The CDR3 sequence is 14 residues long. This CDR3 is CASSRTGGREKLFF. Written as DNA, the CDR3 is TGTGCCAGCAGCCGGACAGGGGGCCGGGAAAAACTGTTTTTT. Full variable domain (remainder filled in from reference TRBV7-9 and TRBJ1-4): DTGVSQNPRHKITKRGQNVTFRCDPISEHNRLYWYRQTLGQGPEFLTYFQNEAQLEKSRLLSDRFSAERPKGSFSTLEIQRTEQGDSAMYLCASSRTGGREKLFFGSGTQLSVL.

The chain is built from TRBV5-6 and TRBJ1-6; no firm D call. Germline V gene sequence: CDR1 SGHDT, CDR2 YYEEEE. The CDR3 is made up of 16 amino acids. V was clipped by 0 bases and J by 7 bases, with 14 bases between them. The CDR3 DNA reads TGTGCCAGCAGCTTGGGTTACCGAGCTTCCAATTCACCCCTCCACTTT. Its protein is CASSLGYRASNSPLHF. Full variable domain (outside the CDR3, taken from reference TRBV5-6 and TRBJ1-6): DAGVTQSPTHLIKTRGQQVTLRCSPKSGHDTVSWYQQALGQGPQFIFQYYEEEERQRGNFPDRFSGHQFPNYSSELNVNALLLGDSALYLCASSLGYRASNSPLHFGNGTRLTVT.

This chain connects TRBV27 to TRBJ2-1; 13 bases are a match to TRBD2. This CDR3 contains 19 residues. V dropped 7 bases and J dropped 5; count of bases not matched to a gene: 17. The germline gives CDR1 MNHEY, CDR2 SMNVEV (reference sequence). CDR3 in DNA: TGTGCCAGCACCCTCCTAACTAGCGGGGGGGCCCCACAACACAATGAGCAGTTCTTC. This translates into CASTLLTSGGAPQHNEQFF.

The chain employs TRBV19 and TRBJ2-5; D is possibly TRBD1 (6 bases). The DNA end lines up better with TRBJ2-7; the J call may be wrong. Germline V gives CDR1 LNHDA, CDR2 SQIVND (reference sequence). The length of the CDR3 is 15 residues. The CDR3 is CASSTTGTGWHEQYF. In nucleotides, the CDR3 is TGTGCCAGTAGTACTACAGGGACGGGCTGGCACGAGCAGTACTTC.

J is TRBJ2-7 and V is TRBV5-1; TRBD2 matches at 12 bases. The CDR3 has 15 amino acids. Germline V gene data show CDR1 as SGHRS and CDR2 as YFSETQ. With V trimmed by 5 bases and J by 2 bases, 5 bases remained unmatched. The CDR3 loop reads CASSTASGRAYEQYF. The CDR3 nucleotides are TGCGCCAGCAGTACGGCTAGCGGGAGGGCCTACGAGCAGTACTTC.

V is TRBV7-8 and J is TRBJ2-5, with 8 bases matching TRBD2. The CDR3 totals 14 residues. Germline loops: CDR1 SGHVS, CDR2 FQNEAQ. Unmatched junction bases numbered 7, after V lost 5 bases and J lost 5 bases. CDR3 bases: TGTGCCAGCAGCGTAGGACTAGCCTCGGAGACCCAGTACTTC. Its protein product is CASSVGLASETQYF.

This chain joins TRBV28 and TRBJ2-3, with D maybe TRBD1 (6 bases). Germline lookup yields CDR1 MDHEN and CDR2 SYDVKM. The CDR3 covers 16 residues. Trimming left V 5 bases short and J 3 bases short, with 18 bases between. CDR3 nucleotides: TGTGCCAGCAGTCCACCAGGGCAGGGGAGAACAGATACGCAGTATTTT. This translates into CASSPPGQGRTDTQYF.

The V and J genes are TRBV7-8 and TRBJ1-4; 10 bases align to TRBD1. CDR3 size: 16 residues. V dropped 5 bases and J dropped 3; count of bases not matched to a gene: 6. CDR1 is SGHVS and CDR2 is FQNEAQ in the germline V gene. The DNA of the CDR3 is TGTGCCAGCAGCGGCCGACAGGGGGCAGCTAATGAAAAACTGTTTTTT. This encodes CASSGRQGAANEKLFF.

The rearrangement links TRBV6-6 to TRBJ1-5, with D uncertain. V lost 8 bases to trimming and J lost 5 bases, with 7 bases between them. Looked up from germline, CDR1 is MNHNY and CDR2 is SVGAGI (reference sequence). This CDR3 spans 11 amino acids. CDR3 sequence (DNA): TGTGCCAGCGGACTTTATCAGCCCCAGCATTTT. Encoded protein: CASGLYQPQHF.

The chain is built from TRBV7-2 and TRBJ1-2, with D maybe TRBD1 (6 bases). CDR3 size: 15 residues. Looked up from germline, CDR1 is SGHTA and CDR2 is FQGNSA. Trimming pared 5 bases from V and 0 bases from J, leaving 13 bases between. The CDR3 sequence: CASSPGHSANYGYTF. CDR3 nucleotides: TGTGCCAGCAGCCCGGGACATTCAGCTAACTATGGCTACACCTTC.

This chain links TRBV15 with TRBJ1-1, with a tentative D call TRBD1 (6 bases). This CDR3 comprises 15 residues. Trimming shortened V by 1 base and J by 0 bases, and 9 bases separated the two germline ends. Germline assignment: CDR1 LNHNV and CDR2 YYDKDF (reference sequence). CDR3 amino acids: CATSRGDMMNTEAFF. In DNA, the CDR3 is TGTGCCACCAGCAGAGGGGACATGATGAACACTGAAGCTTTCTTT.